The source of this T cell receptor (beta chain) is a study of blood T cell repertoires in COVID-19. Background on the study: Some COVID-19 samples were acute and others convalescent; all came from the United States, Italy and Spain.

Per the germline V gene, CDR1 is ENHRY and CDR2 is SYGVKD. This CDR3 has 14 amino acids. V was shortened by 2 bases and J by 5 bases, with 12 bases between the two germline ends. Assay used: immunoSEQ multiplex PCR; TCRdb lists only in-frame clones, some missing. Among hundreds of thousands of clones listed, 65% to 90% were seen once. The chain is built from TRBV10-3 and TRBJ1-1, with a weak D call TRBD1 (5 bases). The TCR sequence derives from a man aged 40-49 years who had recovered from COVID-19. Input material: PBMCs or T cells enriched from blood (not recorded which). The CDR3 region is CAISEPNRGTEAFF. CDR3 sequence (DNA): TGTGCCATCAGTGAGCCGAATCGGGGGACTGAAGCTTTCTTT.